The source of this T cell receptor beta chain is a study of molecular identifiers for immune sequencing clone quantification. Study-wide points: Researchers reportedly could pick up spiked Jurkat TCR RNA from one cell mixed into one million naive cells.

TCRdb re-called the PCR reads through MiXCR, storing one row per CDR3 protein. This sample yields approximately 500,000 distinct CDR3 sequences, of which over 20% are seen a single time; 0.7% to 1% belongs to the top ten. This clonotype has a single count. Its antigen is undetermined. A much larger clone lies a single base off, so this may be a read error. The receptor comes from a human donor in good health. Some libraries in this study had Jurkat cell RNA spiked in. The sequencing input was naive CD8+ T cells from blood, with Jurkat cell RNA spiked in. Subset here: FACS-sorted CD8+CD4-CCR7+CD45RA+ naive T cells.

For the CDR3, the DNA is TGCGCCAGCAGCCGAAGGGACCGCTCCTACGAGCAGTACTTC. Translating it yields CASSRRDRSYEQYF. This chain links TRBV4-3 with TRBJ2-7, with D possibly being TRBD1 or TRBD2 (5 bases each). Trimming stripped 4 bases from V and 0 bases from J, with 10 bases between. Germline V CDR1 and CDR2: LGHNA, YSLEER. The CDR3 has 14 residues.